This record looks at one TCR beta chain sequence and its context. This specimen includes other DNA sequences encoding the same CDR3. The sorted-subset replicate PCRs were given 150 to 200 ng DNA, which is tens of thousands of T cell genomes. Clones were read by immunoSEQ multiplex PCR, and TCRdb kept only the in-frame ones, dropping some. The sample contains roughly 1,000,000 clones, around three quarters of which appear only once. CDR1 and CDR2 (germline): KGHSH, LQKENI. V was cut by 6 bases and J by 3 bases, with 9 bases left in between. The CDR3 runs 13 residues. This specimen belongs to a study of shared clonotypes between healthy human individuals.

The source of this sequence is a man between 18 and 35 years old in good health. Some clones in this sample may be carry-over from other donors' samples. The sequenced sample consisted of memory CD4+ T cells from PBMCs. Sample subset: CD45RA-negative fraction. The rearrangement uses TRBV18 and TRBJ1-5; possible D gene TRBD1, 5 bases. DNA for the CDR3: TGTGCCAGCTCCCCGGACATCAATCAGCCCCAGCATTTT. Its translation: CASSPDINQPQHF. The full variable domain, its missing parts supplied by reference TRBV18 and TRBJ1-5, is NAGVMQNPRHLVRRRGQEARLRCSPMKGHSHVYWYRQLPEEGLKFMVYLQKENIIDESGMPKERFSAEFPKEGPSILRIQQVVRGDSAAYFCASSPDINQPQHFGDGTRLSIL.